This T cell receptor beta chain derives from a study of T cells expressing NK-cell markers. Study in general: Seven HCMV-seropositive donors and one seronegative donor made up the eight sequenced donors. Study results and caveats: The study found dominant NKG2C+ clonotypes at roughly 1.0-7.5% of CD8+ T cells in about six donors.

Notes on this clonotype: The antigen is unknown.

For each CDR3 protein, TCRdb gives one entry from its re-call of the 5' RACE reads, without DNA. The sample spans roughly 390,000 distinct CDR3 sequences; the ten largest clones claim over 4%. The CDR3 consists of 15 residues. The TCR originated in a man aged 18 to 69 in good health. The sample comprised blood T cells: a sorted CD56 or NKG2C T cell subset, CD4+ or CD8+ T cells, or bulk PBMC T cells (not recorded which). This chain links TRBV12-3 or TRBV12-4 with TRBJ1-4; the D gene TCRdb calls, TRBD1, cannot be checked with no DNA. The CDR3: CASSLGQTVNEKLFF.